The 20 T cell receptor beta chains listed next were all sequenced from one sample in a study of blood T cell repertoires in COVID-19. Generated by immunoSEQ multiplex PCR, the TCRdb table keeps only in-frame clones and is missing some. The sample comprises approximately 92,000 clones, about 86% of which are singletons, and over 10% rests with the top ten. Source material: peripheral blood. The source of these receptors is a woman in her fifties or sixties in a cohort sampled during active or convalescent COVID-19.

The chain recombines TRBV2 with TRBJ1-1; maybe TRBD1 (5 bases). With 6 bases removed from V and 0 bases from J, the gap between germline ends came to 23 bases. The CDR3 consists of 18 residues. Germline lookup yields CDR1 SNHLY and CDR2 FYNNEI. CDR3 protein: CASSEKTATYDLNTEAFF. The CDR3 region has the DNA TGTGCCAGCAGCGAGAAGACAGCCACCTATGATCTGAACACTGAAGCTTTCTTT.

CDR3: CASGPAASGNTGELFF. The CDR3 DNA follows: TGTGCCAGCGGACCCGCGGCTAGCGGAAACACCGGGGAGCTGTTTTTT. The gene calls are TRBV27 and TRBJ2-2, with TRBD2 matching 7 bases. Losses at the gene ends were 8 bases for V and 2 bases for J; bases not matched to a gene: 11. The CDR3 runs 16 residues. The germline V gene has CDR1 MNHEY and CDR2 SMNVEV (reference sequence).

V gene TRBV3-1 (or the pseudogene TRBV3-2) combines with J gene TRBJ2-7, with D perhaps matching TRBD1 (6 bases). The CDR3 runs to 14 residues. V lost 0 bases and J 6 bases, leaving 12 bases between the germline ends. Looked up from germline, CDR1 is LGHDT and CDR2 is YNNKEL (reference sequence). The CDR3 region has the DNA TGTGCCAGCAGCCAAGATTCGTGGGGGCTCGAGCAGTACTTC. It translates to CASSQDSWGLEQYF.

The chain uses TRBV7-9 and TRBJ1-2; weak D call: TRBD1 (6 bases). Germline values: CDR1 SEHNR, CDR2 FQNEAQ (reference sequence). The V gene lost 0 bases and the J gene lost 8 bases, with 16 bases spanning the gap. CDR3 size: 15 residues. Here the CDR3 DNA reads TGTGCCAGCAGCTTAGCGTCAGGGACATCACTCGGCTACACCTTC. It specifies CASSLASGTSLGYTF. The full variable domain, its missing parts supplied by reference TRBV7-9 and TRBJ1-2, is DTGVSQNPRHKITKRGQNVTFRCDPISEHNRLYWYRQTLGQGPEFLTYFQNEAQLEKSRLLSDRFSAERPKGSFSTLEIQRTEQGDSAMYLCASSLASGTSLGYTFGSGTRLTVV.

The rearrangement links TRBV2 to TRBJ1-5; D may be TRBD1 (5 bases). Germline CDR1 is SNHLY and CDR2 is FYNNEI. V shed 3 bases and J shed 5 bases, with 8 bases lying between them. The length of the CDR3 is 13 residues. The CDR3 spells CASSEVRDQPQHF. DNA for the CDR3: TGTGCCAGCAGTGAGGTCAGGGATCAGCCCCAGCATTTT.

This chain uses TRBV5-8 with TRBJ1-1; D not resolved. Germline-derived CDR1 and CDR2 are SGHTS and YDEGEE. The CDR3 contains 14 residues. V was cut by 4 bases and J by 0 bases, with 10 bases left in between. For the CDR3, the DNA is TGTGCCAGCAGCGGCCTAGAATTGAACACTGAAGCTTTCTTT. Protein sequence: CASSGLELNTEAFF.

The chain links TRBV24-1 to TRBJ1-1; D is undetermined. There are 11 residues in the CDR3. Looked up from germline, CDR1 is KGHDR and CDR2 is SFDVKD. The V end was cut by 1 base, the J end by 8 bases, with 4 bases between. The DNA of the CDR3 is TGTGCCACCAGTGATTTCCGGGAAGCTTTCTTT. Protein sequence: CATSDFREAFF.

The chain couples TRBV6-1 to TRBJ2-5, with 10 bases that match TRBD2. The CDR3 runs to 14 residues. Germline V gene data show CDR1 as MNHNS and CDR2 as SASEGT. Losses at the gene ends were 2 bases for V and 10 bases for J; bases not matched to a gene: 7. CDR3 in amino acids: CASSEWSGRVDQYF. CDR3 DNA: TGTGCCAGCAGTGAATGGAGCGGGAGGGTCGACCAGTACTTC.

The CDR3 here is CASSSPRGDRGGKTQYF. CDR3 bases: TGTGCCAGCAGCTCCCCGAGAGGGGACAGGGGCGGAAAGACCCAGTACTTC. The chain carries TRBV7-6 and TRBJ2-5, with TRBD1 matching over 10 bases. This CDR3 contains 17 residues. Trimming took 4 bases from V and 6 from J; bases not matched to a gene: 14. Germline V CDR1 and CDR2: SGHVS, FNYEAQ.

V is TRBV30 and J is TRBJ2-7; 8 bases agree with TRBD1. CDR1 is GTSNPN and CDR2 is SVGIG in the germline V gene (reference sequence). The junction had 8 bases not matched to a gene; V was cut back by 4 bases and J by 6 bases. The CDR3 extends over 13 amino acids. The CDR3 loop is CAWNRDRWGEQYF. The CDR3 DNA reads TGTGCCTGGAACCGGGACAGGTGGGGCGAGCAGTACTTC. Variable domain in full (rest from reference TRBV30 and TRBJ2-7): SQTIHQWPATLVQPVGSPLSLECTVEGTSNPNLYWYRQAAGRGLQLLFYSVGIGQISSEVPQNLSASRPQDRQFILSSKKLLLSDSGFYLCAWNRDRWGEQYFGPGTRLTVT.

This sequence joins TRBV27 and TRBJ2-3, with TRBD2 matching over 8 bases. This CDR3 region has 15 residues. Trimming at V came to 8 bases and at J to 3 bases, leaving 10 bases not matched to a gene. Germline V gene lookup returns CDR1 MNHEY and CDR2 SMNVEV (reference sequence). Here the CDR3 DNA reads TGTGCCAGCTGCGTCCGGGGGGGGAGGACAGATACGCAGTATTTT. It translates to CASCVRGGRTDTQYF.

The gene calls are TRBV5-1 and TRBJ2-2, with TRBD2 matching 7 bases. With 1 base clipped from V and 0 bases from J, the junction kept 3 bases outside the gene matches. CDR3 length: 16 amino acids. The germline V gene encodes CDR1 SGHRS and CDR2 YFSETQ. The CDR3 loop reads CASSLFGGTNTGELFF. Written as DNA, the CDR3 is TGCGCCAGCAGCTTGTTCGGGGGGACGAACACCGGGGAGCTGTTTTTT.

The J gene is TRBJ2-1, the V gene TRBV5-4; the match to TRBD2 covers 9 bases. CDR3 length equals 15 residues. The germline V gene has CDR1 SGHNT and CDR2 YYREEE (reference sequence). V was pared by 9 bases and J by 0 bases, with 7 bases of the junction left unmatched. The CDR3 loop is CATSGDATSYNEQFF. The DNA for the CDR3 is TGTGCCACTAGCGGGGACGCCACCTCCTACAATGAGCAGTTCTTC.

The chain carries TRBV4-2 and TRBJ2-5, with a possible D match to TRBD2 (6 bases). Germline CDR1 is LGHNA and CDR2 is YNFKEQ. The CDR3 loop spans 17 amino acids. V was trimmed by 7 bases and J by 2 bases, leaving 23 bases between them. The DNA for the CDR3 is TGTGCCAGCACCCAGAGTGATGTCTGGCGGGGACAAGAGACCCAGTACTTC. It translates to CASTQSDVWRGQETQYF.

This chain uses TRBV2 with TRBJ1-1; tentatively, D is TRBD1 (5 bases). V was shortened by 4 bases and J by 7 bases, with 13 bases between the two germline ends. The CDR3 has 13 amino acids. Germline values: CDR1 SNHLY, CDR2 FYNNEI. The CDR3, as DNA: TGTGCCAGCAGTGGCGGGACTCCCCTTGAAGCTTTCTTT. As protein: CASSGGTPLEAFF.

Details on this clone: Germline and junction disagree at one end, which may indicate a read error. The chain is built from TRBV5-4 and TRBJ2-1; 10 bases fit TRBD2. The CDR3 has 16 residues. Germline loops: CDR1 SGHNT, CDR2 YYREEE (reference sequence). The CDR3 region is CASSLGSSGSFTEQFF. The CDR3 bases are TGTGCCAGCAGTTTGGGGTCTAGCGGGAGTTTTACTGAGCAGTTCTTC. Combining the CDR3 with reference TRBV5-4 and TRBJ2-1 gives the whole variable domain ETGVTQSPTHLIKTRGQQVTLRCSSQSGHNTVSWYQQALGQGPQFIFQYYREEENGRGNFPPRFSGLQFPNYSSELNVNALELDDSALYLCASSLGSSGSFTEQFFGPGTRLTVL.

This chain links TRBV6-4 with TRBJ2-3, with a possible D match to TRBD2 (5 bases). Germline V lookup: CDR1 MRHNA, CDR2 SNTAGT. The CDR3 loop spans 15 amino acids. V lost 5 bases and J lost 4, with 16 bases in between. This CDR3 reads CASSKGSEGADTQYF. CDR3 nucleotide sequence: TGTGCCAGCAGTAAAGGCTCCGAGGGCGCAGATACGCAGTATTTT.

V is TRBV3-1 (or the pseudogene TRBV3-2) and J is TRBJ1-2; 7 bases align to TRBD1. J lost 2 bases, V lost 5 bases, and 2 bases had no gene match. CDR1 LGHDT and CDR2 YNNKEL come from the germline V gene (reference sequence). The CDR3 contains 13 residues. The CDR3 protein is CASSSGQNYGYTF. DNA for the CDR3: TGTGCCAGCAGCTCGGGACAGAACTATGGCTACACCTTC.

This clone was detected a few times. The J gene is TRBJ2-7, the V gene TRBV28; a possible D gene is TRBD1 (5 bases). Trimming took 7 bases from V and 7 from J, leaving 17 bases between them. Germline assignment: CDR1 MDHEN and CDR2 SYDVKM. The CDR3 is 13 residues long. This CDR3 is CASTPSGKGEQYF. The CDR3 DNA reads as TGTGCCAGCACCCCCTCAGGGAAAGGAGAGCAGTACTTC.

This clone came up once. The chain recombines TRBV30 with TRBJ1-2; 9 bases match TRBD1. The CDR3 length is 15 residues. CDR1 and CDR2 from the germline V gene are GTSNPN and SVGIG (reference sequence). After removal of 4 bases from V and 4 bases from J, the junction contained 10 bases not matched to a gene. The CDR3 sequence: CAWTFQDRGFYGYTF. The DNA of the CDR3 is TGTGCCTGGACCTTCCAGGACAGGGGATTCTATGGCTACACCTTC.